This entry is about one TCR beta chain. Antigen: not known. This entry comes from a study of cytomegalovirus exposure and HLA in healthy donors. Study-wide points: Some V segments could not be told apart, so they were left out, TRBV6-2 and TRBV6-3 among them.

PCR used 60 Vbeta primers and 13 Jbeta primers. Some clones are missing from TCRdb's copy, which holds only in-frame ones; the method was immunoSEQ multiplex PCR. The sample gives about 120,000 clones, around 75% of which show up once; about 9.1% is in the top ten. Germline CDR1 is SGDLS and CDR2 is YYNGEE. The V end was cut by 0 bases, the J end by 1 base, with 8 bases between. This CDR3 contains 15 residues. The rearrangement links TRBV9 to TRBJ2-1; D perhaps matches TRBD2 (5 bases). The TCR was taken from a woman in her forties or fifties in good health and CMV-seropositive. What was sequenced was PBMCs. CDR3 sequence: CASSVAGNSYNEQFF. The CDR3, as DNA: TGTGCCAGCAGCGTAGCGGGGAATTCCTACAATGAGCAGTTCTTC.